This T cell receptor (beta chain) was sequenced during a study of a mutant IDH1 vaccine in newly diagnosed glioma. Study-wide context: Eight vaccine injections were given to patients in weeks 1, 3, 5, 7, 11, 15, 19 and 23. Most patients had radiochemotherapy with temozolomide before enrollment; others had one alone.

Described time point: week 11, during vaccination. Every single dose of the vaccine, 300 ug of mutant IDH1 20-mer peptide, came with topical imiquimod. Study results and caveats: A vaccine-induced immune response developed in around 92% of the patients.

CDR1 is LNHDA and CDR2 is SQIVND in the germline V gene (reference sequence). Trimming pared 5 bases from V and 8 bases from J, leaving 12 bases between. The CDR3 loop spans 13 amino acids. Libraries were prepared by immunoSEQ multiplex PCR; TCRdb keeps only in-frame clonotypes and omits some of them. The sample yields around 100,000 clones, roughly nine tenths seen once. This clone came up once. Its matching antigen is unknown. The sample here was PBMCs, taken from a glioma patient whose treatment included an IDH1 peptide vaccine. This rearrangement joins TRBV19 to TRBJ1-4; no definite D call. The TCR sequence derives from a woman between 50 and 59 years old with glioma. CDR3 protein: CASSSVGGEKLFF. In DNA, the CDR3 is TGTGCCAGTAGTTCCGTGGGAGGGGAAAAACTGTTTTTT.